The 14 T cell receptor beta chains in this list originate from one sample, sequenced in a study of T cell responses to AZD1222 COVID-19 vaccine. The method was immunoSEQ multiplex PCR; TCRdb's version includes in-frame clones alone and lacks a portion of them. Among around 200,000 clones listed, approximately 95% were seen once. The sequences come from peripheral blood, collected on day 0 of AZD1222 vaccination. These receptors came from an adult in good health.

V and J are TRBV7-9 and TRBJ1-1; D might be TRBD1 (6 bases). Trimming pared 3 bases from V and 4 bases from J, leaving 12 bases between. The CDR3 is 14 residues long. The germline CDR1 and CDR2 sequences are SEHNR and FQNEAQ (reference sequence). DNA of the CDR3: TGTGCCAGCAGCTTCCAACAGGGCCTCACTGAAGCTTTCTTT. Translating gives CASSFQQGLTEAFF.

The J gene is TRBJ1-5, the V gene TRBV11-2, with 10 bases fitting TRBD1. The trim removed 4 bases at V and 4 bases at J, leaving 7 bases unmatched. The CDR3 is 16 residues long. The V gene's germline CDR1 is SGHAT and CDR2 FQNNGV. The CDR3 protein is CASSSGTGVLNQPQHF. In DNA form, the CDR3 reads TGTGCCAGCAGCTCCGGGACAGGGGTCCTTAATCAGCCCCAGCATTTT.

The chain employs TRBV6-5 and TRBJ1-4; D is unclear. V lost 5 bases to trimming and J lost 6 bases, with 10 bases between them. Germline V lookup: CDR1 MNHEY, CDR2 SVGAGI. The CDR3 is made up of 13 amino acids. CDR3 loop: CASSTLLDEKLFF. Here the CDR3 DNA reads TGTGCCAGCAGTACCCTCTTGGATGAAAAACTGTTTTTT.

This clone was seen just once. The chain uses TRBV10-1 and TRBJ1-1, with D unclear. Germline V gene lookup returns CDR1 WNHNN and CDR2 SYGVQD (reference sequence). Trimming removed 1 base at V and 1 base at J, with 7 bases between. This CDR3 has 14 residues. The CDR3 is CASSEWRGNTEAFF. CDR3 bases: TGCGCCAGCAGTGAGTGGAGAGGGAACACTGAAGCTTTCTTT.

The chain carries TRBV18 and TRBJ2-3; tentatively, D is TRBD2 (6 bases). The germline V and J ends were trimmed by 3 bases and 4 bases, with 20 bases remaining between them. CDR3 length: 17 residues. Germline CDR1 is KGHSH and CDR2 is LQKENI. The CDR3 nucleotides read TGTGCCAGCTCACCGGTCGGGCGGGGAACTGGGTCAGATACGCAGTATTTT. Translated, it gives CASSPVGRGTGSDTQYF. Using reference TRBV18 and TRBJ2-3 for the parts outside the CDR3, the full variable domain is NAGVMQNPRHLVRRRGQEARLRCSPMKGHSHVYWYRQLPEEGLKFMVYLQKENIIDESGMPKERFSAEFPKEGPSILRIQQVVRGDSAAYFCASSPVGRGTGSDTQYFGPGTRLTVL.

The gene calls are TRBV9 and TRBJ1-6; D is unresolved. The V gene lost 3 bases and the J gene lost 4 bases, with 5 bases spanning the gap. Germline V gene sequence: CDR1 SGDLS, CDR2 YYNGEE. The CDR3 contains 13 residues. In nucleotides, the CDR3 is TGTGCCAGCAGCGAGACTTATAATTCACCCCTCCACTTT. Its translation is CASSETYNSPLHF.

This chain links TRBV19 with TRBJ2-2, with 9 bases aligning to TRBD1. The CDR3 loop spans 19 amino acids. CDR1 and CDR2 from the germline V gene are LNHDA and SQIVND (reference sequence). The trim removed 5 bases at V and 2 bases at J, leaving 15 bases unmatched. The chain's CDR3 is CASSPGWLRDRVNTGELFF. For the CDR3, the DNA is TGTGCCAGTAGTCCAGGCTGGCTCCGGGACAGGGTAAACACCGGGGAGCTGTTTTTT.

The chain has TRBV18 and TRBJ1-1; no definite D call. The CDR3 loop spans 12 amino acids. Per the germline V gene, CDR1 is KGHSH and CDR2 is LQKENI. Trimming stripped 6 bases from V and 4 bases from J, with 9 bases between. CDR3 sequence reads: CASSKEVTEAFF. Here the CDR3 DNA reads TGTGCCAGCTCTAAAGAGGTCACTGAAGCTTTCTTT.

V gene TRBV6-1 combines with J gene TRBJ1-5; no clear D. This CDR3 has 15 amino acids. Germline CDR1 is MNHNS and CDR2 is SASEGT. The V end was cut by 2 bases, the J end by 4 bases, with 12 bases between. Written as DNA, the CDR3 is TGTGCCAGCAGTGAATGGGCGGGTGGTAATCAGCCCCAGCATTTT. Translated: CASSEWAGGNQPQHF.

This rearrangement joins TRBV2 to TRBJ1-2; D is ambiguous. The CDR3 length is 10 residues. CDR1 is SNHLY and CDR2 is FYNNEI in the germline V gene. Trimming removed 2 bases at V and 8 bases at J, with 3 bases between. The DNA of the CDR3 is TGTGCCAGCAGTGAAAGCGGCTACACCTTC. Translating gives CASSESGYTF.

The CDR3 region is CAISESRDRGGETQYF. CDR3 DNA: TGTGCCATCAGTGAGTCCCGGGACAGGGGTGGAGAGACCCAGTACTTC. The chain uses TRBV10-3 and TRBJ2-5; 10 nucleotides align to TRBD1. V was pared by 0 bases and J by 4 bases, with 5 bases of the junction left unmatched. This CDR3 has 16 residues. Germline CDR1 and CDR2: ENHRY and SYGVKD.

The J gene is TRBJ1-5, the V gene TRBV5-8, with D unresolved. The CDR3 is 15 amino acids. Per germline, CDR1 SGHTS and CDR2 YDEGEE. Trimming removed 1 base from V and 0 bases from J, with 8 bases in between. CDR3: CASSLRENSNQPQHF. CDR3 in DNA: TGTGCCAGCAGCTTGCGTGAGAATAGCAATCAGCCCCAGCATTTT.

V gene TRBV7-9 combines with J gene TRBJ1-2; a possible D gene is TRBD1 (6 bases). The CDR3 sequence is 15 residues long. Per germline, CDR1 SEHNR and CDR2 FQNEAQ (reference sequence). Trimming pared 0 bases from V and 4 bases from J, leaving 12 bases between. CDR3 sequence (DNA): TGTGCCAGCAGCTTAGCCATCACAGGGTCCTATGGCTACACCTTC. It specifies CASSLAITGSYGYTF.

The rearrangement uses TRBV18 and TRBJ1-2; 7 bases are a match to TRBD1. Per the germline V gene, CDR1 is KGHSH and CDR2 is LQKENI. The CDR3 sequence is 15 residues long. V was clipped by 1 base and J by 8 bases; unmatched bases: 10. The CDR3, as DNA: TGTGCCAGCTCACCACGGGGTGACAGGGCCTTGGGCTACACCTTC. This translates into CASSPRGDRALGYTF.